The clone carrying this T cell receptor (beta chain) was found many times. Its cognate antigen is unknown. With a duration under 2 months, the hyperthyroidism was newly diagnosed in patients aged 18 to 65. The diagnostic basis comprised clinical symptoms, serum thyroxine and TRAb, thyroid ultrasound and orbital computed tomography. A roughly 9.1 ml volume of fresh peripheral blood provided the PBMCs. This sample is part of a study of T cells in Graves' hyperthyroidism and ophthalmopathy. CDR1 is SGHDT, CDR2 YYEEEE, per germline. After removal of 4 bases from V and 5 bases from J, the junction contained 5 bases not matched to a gene. The CDR3 is 13 residues long. Study observations and caveats: Most thyroid-expanded clonotypes above 0.001 were also found in blood.

There were TCR beta CDR3 regions amplified from RNA transcripts. HTBI primers were the set used in a first-round RT-PCR of the TCR CDR3. TCRdb reprocessed the multiplex PCR reads via MiXCR and lists one record per CDR3 protein. Counted here are nearly 600,000 distinct CDR3 sequences, 11% to 15% occurring once; the ten biggest clones make up 5.5% to 7.5%. The chain combines TRBV5-6 with TRBJ1-2; 7 bases match TRBD1. The clonotype was recovered from a woman aged 30 to 39 with Graves' hyperthyroidism that later progressed to Graves' ophthalmopathy. The specimen sequenced was blood. The CDR3 DNA sequence: TGTGCCAGCAGCGAAGACAGGGTATATGGCTACACCTTC. It is translated as CASSEDRVYGYTF.